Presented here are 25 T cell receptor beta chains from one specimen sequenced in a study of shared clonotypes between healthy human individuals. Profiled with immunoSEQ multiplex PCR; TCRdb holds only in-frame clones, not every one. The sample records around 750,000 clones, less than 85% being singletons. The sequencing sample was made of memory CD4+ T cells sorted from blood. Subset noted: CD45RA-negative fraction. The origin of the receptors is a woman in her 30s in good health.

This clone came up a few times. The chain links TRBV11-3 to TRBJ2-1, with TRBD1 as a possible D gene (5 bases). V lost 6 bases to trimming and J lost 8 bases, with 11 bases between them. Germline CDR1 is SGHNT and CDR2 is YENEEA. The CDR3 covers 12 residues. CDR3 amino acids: CASRGQMDEQFF. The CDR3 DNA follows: TGTGCCAGCAGGGGGCAGATGGATGAGCAGTTCTTC.

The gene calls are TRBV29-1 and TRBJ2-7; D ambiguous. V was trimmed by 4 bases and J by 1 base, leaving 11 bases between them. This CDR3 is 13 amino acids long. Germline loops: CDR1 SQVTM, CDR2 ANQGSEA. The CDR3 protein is CSVAPGGSYEQYF. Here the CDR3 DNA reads TGCAGCGTTGCCCCGGGCGGATCCTACGAGCAGTACTTC.

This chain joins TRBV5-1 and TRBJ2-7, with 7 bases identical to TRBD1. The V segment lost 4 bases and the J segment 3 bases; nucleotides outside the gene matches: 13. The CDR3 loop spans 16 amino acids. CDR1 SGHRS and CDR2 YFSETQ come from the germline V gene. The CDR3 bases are TGCGCCAGCAGCATGGGGACAGCGTTAGGGAGCTACGAGCAGTACTTC. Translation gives CASSMGTALGSYEQYF.

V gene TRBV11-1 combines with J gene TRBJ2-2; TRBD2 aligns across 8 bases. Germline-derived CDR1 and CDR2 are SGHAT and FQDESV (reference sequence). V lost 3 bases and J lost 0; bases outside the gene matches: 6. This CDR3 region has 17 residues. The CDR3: CASSLMAGGANTGELFF. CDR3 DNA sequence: TGTGCCAGCAGCTTGATGGCGGGAGGCGCGAACACCGGGGAGCTGTTTTTT.

This CDR3 reads CASSFPGHSYEQYF. CDR3 DNA: TGTGCCAGCAGCTTTCCCGGCCACTCCTACGAGCAGTACTTC. V usage is TRBV5-5 and J usage is TRBJ2-5; D unclear. The end of the DNA fits TRBJ2-7 better, so the J call may be wrong. Germline V gene sequence: CDR1 SGHKS, CDR2 YYEKEE (reference sequence). The CDR3 has 14 amino acids.

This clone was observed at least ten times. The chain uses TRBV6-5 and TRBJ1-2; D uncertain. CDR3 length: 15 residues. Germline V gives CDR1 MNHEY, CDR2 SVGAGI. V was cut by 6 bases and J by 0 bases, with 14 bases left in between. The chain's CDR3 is CASSPATRANYGYTF. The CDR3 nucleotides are TGTGCCAGCAGCCCCGCGACGAGAGCTAACTATGGCTACACCTTC.

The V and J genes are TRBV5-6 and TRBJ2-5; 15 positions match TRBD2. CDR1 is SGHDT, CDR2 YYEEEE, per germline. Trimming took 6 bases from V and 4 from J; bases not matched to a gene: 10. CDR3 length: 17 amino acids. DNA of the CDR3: TGTGCCAGCACCTTAGGACAGGGACTAGCGGGAGGAGAGACCCAGTACTTC. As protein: CASTLGQGLAGGETQYF. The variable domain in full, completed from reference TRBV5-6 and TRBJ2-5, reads DAGVTQSPTHLIKTRGQQVTLRCSPKSGHDTVSWYQQALGQGPQFIFQYYEEEERQRGNFPDRFSGHQFPNYSSELNVNALLLGDSALYLCASTLGQGLAGGETQYFGPGTRLLVL.

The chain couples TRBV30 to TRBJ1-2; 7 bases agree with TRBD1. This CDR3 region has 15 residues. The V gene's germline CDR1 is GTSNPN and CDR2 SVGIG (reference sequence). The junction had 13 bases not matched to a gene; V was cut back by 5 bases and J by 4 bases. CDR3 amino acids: CAWADRGGWGYGYTF. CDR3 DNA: TGTGCCTGGGCAGACCGAGGGGGCTGGGGCTATGGCTACACCTTC.

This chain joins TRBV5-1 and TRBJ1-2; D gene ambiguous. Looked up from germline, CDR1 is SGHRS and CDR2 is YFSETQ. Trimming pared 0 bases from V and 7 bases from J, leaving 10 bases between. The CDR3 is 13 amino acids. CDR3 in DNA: TGCGCCAGCAGCTTGGTCCCGATGGCTGGCTACACCTTC. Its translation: CASSLVPMAGYTF.

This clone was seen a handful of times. CDR3 DNA sequence: TGTGCCAGCAGCTCCCCAGGACTAGCGGTTGAGCAGTTCTTC. Translating it yields CASSSPGLAVEQFF. The chain uses TRBV14 and TRBJ2-1; the match to TRBD2 covers 10 bases. Germline CDR1 is SGHDN and CDR2 is FVKESK. The CDR3 has 14 residues. V lost 5 bases to trimming and J lost 9 bases; unmatched junction nucleotides: 7.

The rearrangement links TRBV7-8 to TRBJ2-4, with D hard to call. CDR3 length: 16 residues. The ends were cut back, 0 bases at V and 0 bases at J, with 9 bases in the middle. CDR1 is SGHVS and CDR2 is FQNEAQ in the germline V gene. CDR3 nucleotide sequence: TGTGCCAGCAGCTTAGCCCGGGCCCTAGCCAAAAACATTCAGTACTTC. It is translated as CASSLARALAKNIQYF.

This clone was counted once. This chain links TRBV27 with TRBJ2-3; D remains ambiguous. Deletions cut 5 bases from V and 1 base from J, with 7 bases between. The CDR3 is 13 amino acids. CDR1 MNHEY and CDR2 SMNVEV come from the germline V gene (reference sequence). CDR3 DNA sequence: TGTGCCAGCAGTAAGTTCGGCACAGATACGCAGTATTTT. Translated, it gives CASSKFGTDTQYF.

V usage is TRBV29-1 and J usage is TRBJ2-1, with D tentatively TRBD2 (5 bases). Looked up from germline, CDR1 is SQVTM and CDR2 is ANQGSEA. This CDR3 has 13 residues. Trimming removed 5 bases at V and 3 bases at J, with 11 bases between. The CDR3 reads CSVRADDYNEQFF. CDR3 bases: TGCAGCGTTAGAGCGGACGACTACAATGAGCAGTTCTTC.

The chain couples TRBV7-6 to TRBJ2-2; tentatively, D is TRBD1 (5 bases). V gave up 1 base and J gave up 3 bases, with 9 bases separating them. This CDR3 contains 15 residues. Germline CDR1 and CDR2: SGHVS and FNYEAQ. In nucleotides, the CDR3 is TGTGCCAGCAGCTTAGACGCAGGGCACACCGGGGAGCTGTTTTTT. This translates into CASSLDAGHTGELFF.

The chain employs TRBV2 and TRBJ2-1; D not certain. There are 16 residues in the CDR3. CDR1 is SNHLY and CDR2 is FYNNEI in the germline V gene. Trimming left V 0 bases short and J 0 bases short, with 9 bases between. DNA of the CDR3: TGTGCCAGCAGTGAAGCGGGCAAGAGCTCCTACAATGAGCAGTTCTTC. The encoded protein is CASSEAGKSSYNEQFF. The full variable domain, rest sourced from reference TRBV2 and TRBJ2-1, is EPEVTQTPSHQVTQMGQEVILRCVPISNHLYFYWYRQILGQKVEFLVSFYNNEISEKSEIFDDQFSVERPDGSNFTLKIRSTKLEDSAMYFCASSEAGKSSYNEQFFGPGTRLTVL.

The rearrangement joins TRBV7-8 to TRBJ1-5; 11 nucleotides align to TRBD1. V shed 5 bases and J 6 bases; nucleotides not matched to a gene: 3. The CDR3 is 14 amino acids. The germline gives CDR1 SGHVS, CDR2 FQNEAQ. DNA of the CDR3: TGTGCCAGCAGCCGGGGGACAGGGGGTCAGCCCCAGCATTTT. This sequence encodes CASSRGTGGQPQHF.

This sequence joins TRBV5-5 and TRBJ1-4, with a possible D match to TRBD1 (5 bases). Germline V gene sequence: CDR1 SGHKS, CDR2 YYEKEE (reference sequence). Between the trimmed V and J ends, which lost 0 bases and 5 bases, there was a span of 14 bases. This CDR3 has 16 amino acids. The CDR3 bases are TGTGCCAGCAGCTTGGTGCCCGGGCAGGGAAATGAAAAACTGTTTTTT. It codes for CASSLVPGQGNEKLFF.

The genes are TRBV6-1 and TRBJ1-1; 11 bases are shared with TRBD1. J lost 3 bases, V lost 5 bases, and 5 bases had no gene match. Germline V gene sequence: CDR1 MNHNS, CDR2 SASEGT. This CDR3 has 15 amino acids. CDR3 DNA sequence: TGTGCCAGCAGTTTAAGGACAGGGGGCTACACTGAAGCTTTCTTT. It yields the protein CASSLRTGGYTEAFF.

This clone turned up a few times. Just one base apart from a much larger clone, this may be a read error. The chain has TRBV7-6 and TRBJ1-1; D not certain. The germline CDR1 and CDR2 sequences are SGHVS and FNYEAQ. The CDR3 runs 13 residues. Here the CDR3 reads CASSFGRNAEAFF. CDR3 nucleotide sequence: TGTGCCAGCAGCTTCGGCAGGAACGCTGAAGCTTTCTTT.

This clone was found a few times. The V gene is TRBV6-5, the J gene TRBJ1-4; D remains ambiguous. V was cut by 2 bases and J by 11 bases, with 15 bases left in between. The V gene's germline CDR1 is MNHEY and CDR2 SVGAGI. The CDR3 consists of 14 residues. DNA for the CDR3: TGTGCCAGCAGTTACAATCAGGACGGTGGGAAACTGTTTTTT. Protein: CASSYNQDGGKLFF.

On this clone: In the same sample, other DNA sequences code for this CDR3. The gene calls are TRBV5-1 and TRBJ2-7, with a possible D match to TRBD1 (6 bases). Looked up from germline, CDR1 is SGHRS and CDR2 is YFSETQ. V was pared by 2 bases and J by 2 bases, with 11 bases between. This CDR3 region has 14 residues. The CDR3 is CASSFGDKTYEQYF. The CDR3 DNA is TGCGCCAGCAGCTTTGGGGACAAGACCTACGAGCAGTACTTC. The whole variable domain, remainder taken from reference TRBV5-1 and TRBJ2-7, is KAGVTQTPRYLIKTRGQQVTLSCSPISGHRSVSWYQQTPGQGLQFLFEYFSETQRNKGNFPGRFSGRQFSNSRSEMNVSTLELGDSALYLCASSFGDKTYEQYFGPGTRLTVT.

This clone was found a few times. The CDR3 DNA reads as TGCGCCAGCAGCCCGGGGACTAGCGGGATCACCGGGGAGCTGTTTTTT. Amino acid sequence: CASSPGTSGITGELFF. The chain employs TRBV5-1 and TRBJ2-2; 13 positions agree with TRBD2. The CDR3 is 16 amino acids. CDR1 is SGHRS, CDR2 YFSETQ, per germline. J gave up 4 bases and V 4 bases, and 4 bases lay outside the gene matches.

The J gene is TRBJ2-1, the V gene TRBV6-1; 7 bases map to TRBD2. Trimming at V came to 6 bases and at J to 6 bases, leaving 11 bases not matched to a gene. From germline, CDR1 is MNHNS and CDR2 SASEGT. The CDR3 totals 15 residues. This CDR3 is CASRARSSGSNEQFF. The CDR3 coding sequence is TGTGCCAGCAGGGCAAGGTCTAGCGGTAGCAATGAGCAGTTCTTC.

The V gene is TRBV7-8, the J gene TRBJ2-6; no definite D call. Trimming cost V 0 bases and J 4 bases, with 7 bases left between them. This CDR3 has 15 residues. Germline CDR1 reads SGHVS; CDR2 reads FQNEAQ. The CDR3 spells CASSLALWGANVLTF. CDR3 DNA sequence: TGTGCCAGCAGCTTAGCCCTATGGGGGGCCAACGTCCTGACTTTC.

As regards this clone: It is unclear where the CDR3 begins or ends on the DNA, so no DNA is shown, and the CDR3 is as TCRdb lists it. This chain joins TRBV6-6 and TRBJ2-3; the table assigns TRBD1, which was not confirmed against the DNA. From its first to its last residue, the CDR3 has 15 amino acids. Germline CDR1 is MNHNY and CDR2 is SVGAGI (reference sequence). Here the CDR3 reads CASSSSDSWGDTQYF.